This record covers a single T cell receptor (beta chain). The antigen is unknown. Using CD45RO/CCR7/CD25/CD127/CD95/CD27, CD4+ naive, central memory, regulatory and stem cell-like memory cells were sorted. In germline, CDR1 is SGHAT, CDR2 FQNNGV. V dropped 4 bases and J dropped 1; count of bases not matched to a gene: 2. The length of the CDR3 is 14 residues. All of the isolated RNA was reverse transcribed, so expressed TCRB transcripts were sequenced. Sequencing used immunoSEQ multiplex PCR; TCRdb keeps in-frame clones, though not all of them. The sample has around 250,000 clones; just over 20% are singletons. The data stem from a study of beta chain features in type 1 diabetes. Study-level points and caveats: Fewer insertions but more deletions were seen at VDJ junctions in type 1 diabetes patients. Patients' naive, central memory and Treg TCRB repertoires seemed closer to one another than those of healthy donors. The study found moderately but significantly shorter TCRB CDR3s in all four CD4+ subsets of Type 1 diabetes patients. cDNA-based reads could over-represent cells with high TCR expression.

The gene calls are TRBV11-2 and TRBJ1-1; 8 bases are shared with TRBD1. The clonotype comes from a woman aged 40 to 50 with type 1 diabetes. Material for sequencing was naive CD4+ T cells from blood. The CDR3 here is CASSWTGTNTEAFF. CDR3 DNA: TGTGCCAGCAGCTGGACAGGGACGAACACTGAAGCTTTCTTT.